This T cell receptor (beta chain) was sequenced for a study of T cell responses to AZD1222 COVID-19 vaccine. The table lists this clone with a few counts. The assay was immunoSEQ multiplex PCR, and TCRdb's table has in-frame clones only and misses some. The sample comprises some 120,000 clones, around 94% of which are singletons, and 1.6% rests with the top ten. V lost 0 bases and J 5 bases, leaving 5 bases between the germline ends. The CDR3 length is 12 residues. Germline assignment: CDR1 SGHRS and CDR2 YFSETQ. The chain joins TRBV5-1 to TRBJ1-1; D is possibly TRBD1 (5 bases). The source material was peripheral blood, sampled 28 days after the second AZD1222 dose. The TCR originated in an adult who received the AZD1222 COVID-19 vaccine. Here the CDR3 reads CASSLGQTEAFF. For the CDR3, the DNA is TGCGCCAGCAGCTTGGGACAGACTGAAGCTTTCTTT.